These T cell receptor beta chains were read from a single sample in a study of shared clonotypes between healthy human individuals. TCRdb keeps only in-frame clones here, not all; method: immunoSEQ multiplex PCR. The top ten clones hold roughly 1.7% of a sample with more than 2 million clones, 93% of them seen once. The sample comprised naive CD8+ T cells from PBMCs. The source is a man aged 18 to 29 in good health. Some clones in this sample may be carry-over from other donors' samples. CDR3s include the opening cysteine and the closing phenylalanine or tryptophan. Fields, in order: V gene, J gene, CDR3 protein.

V: TRBV29-1
J: TRBJ2-1
CDR3: CSVKGGEENEQFF

V: TRBV6-6
J: TRBJ1-1
CDR3: CASRLNTEAFF

V: TRBV30
J: .
CDR3: CAWKSDYEQYF

V: TRBV9
J: TRBJ2-1
CDR3: CASSVSPGFGYNEQFF

V: TRBV19
J: TRBJ2-2
CDR3: CASSFPRGGLNTGELFF

V: TRBV7-9
J: TRBJ2-2
CDR3: CASSWSRTGELFF

V: TRBV7-8
J: TRBJ1-2
CDR3: CASSTPGQEIYGYTF

V: TRBV30
J: TRBJ2-1
CDR3: CAWSVLTSHEQFF

V: TRBV4-3
J: TRBJ2-2
CDR3: CASSPIAGGENTGELFF

V: TRBV9
J: TRBJ2-3
CDR3: CASSPLRTSTDTQYF

V: TRBV30
J: TRBJ2-1
CDR3: CAWSLGAGYNEQFF

V: TRBV4-1
J: TRBJ1-5
CDR3: CASSQGRTNQPQHF

V: TRBV7-9
J: TRBJ2-2
CDR3: CASSPGQGQNTGELFF

V: TRBV27
J: TRBJ2-7
CDR3: CATSPLAGLYEQYF

V: TRBV6-1
J: TRBJ2-1
CDR3: CATETSSYNEQFF

V: TRBV11-2
J: TRBJ2-7
CDR3: CASSLNSYEQYF

V: TRBV10-3
J: TRBJ1-2
CDR3: CAIREQGAPNGYTF

V: TRBV27
J: TRBJ2-7
CDR3: CASSFRDRLSYEQYF

V: TRBV5-1
J: TRBJ2-7
CDR3: CASSYPRQGEIYEQYF

V: TRBV29-1
J: TRBJ2-3
CDR3: CSGHPGQGWSDTQYF

V: TRBV7-9
J: TRBJ2-1
CDR3: CASSLSVAGLGTEQFF

V: TRBV28
J: TRBJ2-1
CDR3: CASSVLAEYNEQFF

V: TRBV15
J: TRBJ2-5
CDR3: CATSRDGTFQETQYF

V: TRBV6-1
J: TRBJ1-4
CDR3: CASSAPGQGVVDEKLFF

V: TRBV7-2
J: TRBJ2-7
CDR3: CASSLGDSPYYEQYF

V: TRBV5-6
J: TRBJ2-7
CDR3: CASSLALAGGEQYF

V: TRBV11-1
J: TRBJ1-4
CDR3: CASSPRQATNEKLFF

V: TRBV9
J: TRBJ2-1
CDR3: CASSVGGFLNEQFF

V: TRBV7-6
J: TRBJ2-7
CDR3: CASSLVGNYEQYF

V: TRBV15
J: TRBJ2-7
CDR3: CATSRDRGGAHEQYF

V: TRBV7-3
J: TRBJ1-2
CDR3: CASSLYRSKYGYTF

V: TRBV29-1
J: TRBJ2-2
CDR3: CSAEDRMNTGELFF

V: TRBV7-8
J: TRBJ2-7
CDR3: CASSLRRAKGHEQYF

V: TRBV5-4
J: TRBJ2-3
CDR3: CASSFNGGANTQYF

V: TRBV6-4
J: TRBJ2-7
CDR3: CASSPSLAVREQYF

V: TRBV5-1
J: TRBJ2-2
CDR3: CASSPGDRGSGELFF

V: TRBV2
J: TRBJ1-1
CDR3: CASRGLTRVGRMNTEAFF

V: TRBV4-1
J: TRBJ2-7
CDR3: CASSLPGAGAHEQYF

V: TRBV7-9
J: TRBJ2-7
CDR3: CASSPAGYEQYF

V: TRBV7-2
J: TRBJ2-3
CDR3: CASTSGGTSTDTQYF

V: TRBV29-1
J: TRBJ1-2
CDR3: CSVGEGQGDGYTF

V: TRBV13
J: TRBJ2-1
CDR3: CASSSKGGEARVSYNEQFF

V: TRBV7-9
J: TRBJ2-7
CDR3: CASSSGTGEQYF

V: TRBV4-3
J: TRBJ2-1
CDR3: CASSQEEGLAGVDEQFF

V: TRBV19
J: TRBJ1-1
CDR3: CASSIGQNTEAFF

V: TRBV15
J: TRBJ2-7
CDR3: CATSRELANSYEQYF

V: TRBV27
J: TRBJ2-7
CDR3: CASSSFVPSYEQYF

V: TRBV7-7
J: TRBJ2-3
CDR3: CASSLALGEPNTQYF

V: TRBV19
J: TRBJ1-5
CDR3: CASSDSAGDLGFNQPQHF

V: TRBV28
J: TRBJ2-1
CDR3: CASRPAGGAISYNEQFF

V: TRBV21-1
J: TRBJ2-6
CDR3: CASSRTAVTGANVLTF

V: TRBV6-5
J: TRBJ2-7
CDR3: CASRVLAGAIHEQYF

V: TRBV11-2
J: TRBJ1-2
CDR3: CASSLVTGGYTF

V: TRBV11-1
J: TRBJ1-1
CDR3: CASSISGGDTEAFF

V: TRBV5-1
J: TRBJ2-3
CDR3: CASSFRGRNASTDTQYF